Presented here are 31 T cell receptor beta chains from one specimen sequenced in a study of beta chain features in type 1 diabetes. Sequenced material consisted of expressed TCRB transcripts (all of the isolated RNA was reverse transcribed). Sequencing used immunoSEQ multiplex PCR; TCRdb keeps in-frame clones, though not all of them. Of roughly 250,000 clones in the sample, over 9.5% are singletons; the top ten hold under 0.035%. Specimen: naive CD4+ T cells from blood. Every receptor here comes from a woman aged 18-29 years in good health.

The V and J genes are TRBV19 and TRBJ2-1; 9 bases map to TRBD1. V shed 0 bases and J 10 bases; nucleotides not matched to a gene: 10. This CDR3 is 16 amino acids long. The germline V gene has CDR1 LNHDA and CDR2 SQIVND (reference sequence). CDR3 bases: TGTGCCAGTAGTATAGATGGGACAGGGTTCATTAGCGAGCAGTTCTTC. Translation gives CASSIDGTGFISEQFF.

In this sample, this clone turned up a few times. This sequence joins TRBV7-3 and TRBJ2-3; D might be TRBD2 (5 bases). V gave up 4 bases and J gave up 0 bases, with 11 bases separating them. Germline V CDR1 and CDR2: SGHTA, FQGTGA. CDR3 size: 15 residues. Written as DNA, the CDR3 is TGTGCCAGCAGCTCCGCGGCGGGTAGCACAGATACGCAGTATTTT. Its protein product is CASSSAAGSTDTQYF. Full variable domain (outside the CDR3, taken from reference TRBV7-3 and TRBJ2-3): GAGVSQTPSNKVTEKGKYVELRCDPISGHTALYWYRQSLGQGPEFLIYFQGTGAADDSGLPNDRFFAVRPEGSVSTLKIQRTERGDSAVYLCASSSAAGSTDTQYFGPGTRLTVL.

This clone was seen a few times. This chain uses TRBV18 with TRBJ2-5, with D possibly matching TRBD1 (6 bases). Looked up from germline, CDR1 is KGHSH and CDR2 is LQKENI. Trimming stripped 3 bases from V and 5 bases from J, with 13 bases between. The CDR3 sequence is 14 residues long. The CDR3 spells CASSPNQGWETQYF. DNA of the CDR3: TGTGCCAGCTCACCGAACCAGGGGTGGGAGACCCAGTACTTC.

V is TRBV6-1 and J is TRBJ1-5, with TRBD1 as a possible D gene (5 bases). Looked up from germline, CDR1 is MNHNS and CDR2 is SASEGT. V shed 0 bases and J shed 2 bases, with 11 bases lying between them. This CDR3 is built from 16 residues. This CDR3 reads CASSEAFRVGNQPQHF. As DNA, the CDR3 is TGTGCCAGCAGTGAAGCTTTCAGGGTGGGCAATCAGCCCCAGCATTTT.

The rearrangement uses TRBV14 and TRBJ2-1; maybe TRBD2 (6 bases). Germline-derived CDR1 and CDR2 are SGHDN and FVKESK. The CDR3 totals 16 residues. The germline V and J ends were trimmed by 4 bases and 0 bases, with 13 bases remaining between them. CDR3 residues: CASSRGLPSSYNEQFF. The DNA of the CDR3 is TGTGCCAGCAGCCGGGGACTTCCGAGCTCCTACAATGAGCAGTTCTTC.

This clone has only one observation. This rearrangement joins TRBV20-1 to TRBJ1-1; TRBD1 is a possible D gene (6 bases). The germline gives CDR1 DFQATT, CDR2 SNEGSKA (reference sequence). CDR3 length: 11 amino acids. V dropped 1 base and J dropped 7 bases, with 7 bases sitting between them. In DNA form, the CDR3 reads TGCAGTGCTAGAGGGACAGTTGAAGCTTTCTTT. Protein product: CSARGTVEAFF.

The V call is TRBV5-1, the J call TRBJ2-7; 12 bases are a match to TRBD2. This CDR3 comprises 14 residues. Germline V lookup: CDR1 SGHRS, CDR2 YFSETQ. With 5 bases clipped from V and 2 bases from J, the junction kept 2 bases outside the gene matches. The DNA for the CDR3 is TGCGCCAGCAGTCGGACTAGCGGGACCTACGAGCAGTACTTC. Protein product: CASSRTSGTYEQYF.

This clone was seen only a few times. The J gene is TRBJ1-6, the V gene TRBV7-2; perhaps TRBD1 as D (6 bases). Trimming removed 5 bases from V and 1 base from J, with 9 bases in between. This CDR3 has 15 amino acids. CDR1 is SGHTA and CDR2 is FQGNSA in the germline V gene. In DNA form, the CDR3 reads TGTGCCAGCAGCACCACAGGGTCCTATAATTCACCCCTCCACTTT. This translates into CASSTTGSYNSPLHF.

V is TRBV6-1 and J is TRBJ2-7; 7 bases agree with TRBD2. Per the germline V gene, CDR1 is MNHNS and CDR2 is SASEGT. V gave up 6 bases and J gave up 6 bases; unmatched junction bases: 14. CDR3 length: 15 residues. CDR3 sequence: CASRDISGLGGEQYF. DNA for the CDR3: TGTGCCAGCAGAGACATTAGCGGGCTGGGGGGCGAGCAGTACTTC.

The chain joins TRBV7-9 to TRBJ2-2; a weak D match, TRBD2 (5 bases). Germline values: CDR1 SEHNR, CDR2 FQNEAQ (reference sequence). V lost 6 bases, J lost 1 base, and 9 bases lay in between. The CDR3 has 14 residues. The CDR3 nucleotides read TGTGCCAGCAGTTTCGGACTGAACACCGGGGAGCTGTTTTTT. Its protein is CASSFGLNTGELFF.

The V call is TRBV6-5, the J call TRBJ2-1, with 9 bases matching TRBD2. The ends lost 6 bases at V and 7 bases at J; junction bases unmatched: 10. The V gene's germline CDR1 is MNHEY and CDR2 SVGAGI. CDR3 size: 15 residues. The chain's CDR3 is CASRKVGREGNEQFF. The CDR3 nucleotides are TGTGCCAGCAGGAAAGTCGGGCGGGAGGGTAATGAGCAGTTCTTC.

This clone has more than one count but fewer than ten. This rearrangement joins TRBV2 to TRBJ2-1; 8 positions agree with TRBD2. Germline CDR1 SNHLY, CDR2 FYNNEI. The CDR3 covers 17 residues. The ends lost 8 bases at V and 10 bases at J; junction bases unmatched: 22. The CDR3 spells CASHGGGGGPTGAEQFF. Written as DNA, the CDR3 is TGTGCCAGCCACGGGGGGGGCGGCGGGCCCACCGGGGCGGAGCAGTTCTTC.

This clone was observed a few times. The rearrangement links TRBV5-6 to TRBJ1-5; TRBD1 aligns across 8 bases. With V trimmed by 4 bases and J by 6 bases, 9 bases remained unmatched. CDR1 is SGHDT and CDR2 is YYEEEE in the germline V gene. There are 15 residues in the CDR3. The CDR3 region is CASSRGQALGQPQHF. The CDR3 DNA reads as TGTGCCAGCAGCCGGGGACAGGCACTGGGTCAGCCCCAGCATTTT.

The chain has TRBV5-1 and TRBJ2-7; possible D gene TRBD1, 6 bases. Germline V CDR1 and CDR2: SGHRS, YFSETQ. CDR3 length equals 14 residues. The ends were cut back, 0 bases at V and 2 bases at J, with 9 bases in the middle. The CDR3 DNA follows: TGCGCCAGCAGCTTGGCCGGGGACACCTACGAGCAGTACTTC. It specifies CASSLAGDTYEQYF. The complete variable domain, with remaining parts taken from reference TRBV5-1 and TRBJ2-7, reads KAGVTQTPRYLIKTRGQQVTLSCSPISGHRSVSWYQQTPGQGLQFLFEYFSETQRNKGNFPGRFSGRQFSNSRSEMNVSTLELGDSALYLCASSLAGDTYEQYFGPGTRLTVT.

This clone was seen more than once but under ten times. V gene TRBV2 combines with J gene TRBJ2-5; D is unresolved. This CDR3 is built from 13 residues. From germline, CDR1 is SNHLY and CDR2 FYNNEI. Trimming took 5 bases from V and 2 from J, leaving 9 bases between them. The CDR3 bases are TGTGCCAGCAGTAGCCTTGGTCAAGAGACCCAGTACTTC. Translation: CASSSLGQETQYF.

This clone was observed a handful of times. The rearrangement uses TRBV14 and TRBJ2-3; 8 bases map to TRBD1. This CDR3 is built from 14 residues. Losses at the gene ends were 4 bases for V and 2 bases for J; bases not matched to a gene: 2. CDR1 and CDR2 from the germline V gene are SGHDN and FVKESK. CDR3 amino acids: CASSRDRTTDTQYF. As DNA, the CDR3 is TGTGCCAGCAGCCGGGACAGGACCACAGATACGCAGTATTTT.

This sequence joins TRBV5-4 and TRBJ1-6; a weak D match, TRBD1 (5 bases). V was clipped by 3 bases and J by 7 bases, with 14 bases between them. Germline values: CDR1 SGHNT, CDR2 YYREEE (reference sequence). The CDR3 contains 15 residues. The CDR3 DNA reads TGTGCCAGCAGCTCTTGGGTCAGGGTGAATTCACCCCTCCACTTT. Amino acids: CASSSWVRVNSPLHF.

The rearrangement links TRBV4-2 to TRBJ2-7; 8 bases fit TRBD1. This CDR3 has 14 amino acids. Germline V gene sequence: CDR1 LGHNA, CDR2 YNFKEQ. The ends lost 3 bases at V and 7 bases at J; junction bases unmatched: 8. The CDR3 sequence: CASSQATGAREQYF. The CDR3 region has the DNA TGTGCCAGCAGCCAGGCGACAGGGGCTCGGGAGCAGTACTTC.

This chain links TRBV6-6 with TRBJ1-1, with D possibly matching TRBD1 (6 bases). The V end lost 7 bases, the J end lost 2 bases, and 11 bases lay between the germline ends. The germline gives CDR1 MNHNY, CDR2 SVGAGI (reference sequence). There are 13 residues in the CDR3. This CDR3 is CASKTDSNTEAFF. The CDR3 DNA follows: TGTGCCAGCAAAACGGACAGTAACACTGAAGCTTTCTTT.

Only a few counts were recorded for this clone. The V call is TRBV14, the J call TRBJ2-3; the match to TRBD1 covers 7 bases. The V gene's germline CDR1 is SGHDN and CDR2 FVKESK. This CDR3 is 15 amino acids long. V lost 5 bases, J lost 1 base, and 6 bases stayed unmatched. The CDR3 nucleotides read TGTGCCAGCAGCGAGAGTAGGGGGCGCACAGATACGCAGTATTTT. Translating gives CASSESRGRTDTQYF.

The table lists this clone with a few counts. The chain has TRBV11-2 and TRBJ2-3; D ambiguous. Trimming cost V 2 bases and J 5 bases, with 8 bases left between them. Germline CDR1 reads SGHAT; CDR2 reads FQNNGV. This CDR3 has 13 amino acids. CDR3 DNA sequence: TGTGCCAGCAGCTTATTCTTGTTAGATACGCAGTATTTT. Translating it yields CASSLFLLDTQYF.

The chain carries TRBV28 and TRBJ1-2, with 8 bases identical to TRBD1. From germline, CDR1 is MDHEN and CDR2 SYDVKM. This CDR3 is 14 amino acids long. The J segment lost 5 bases and the V segment lost 5 bases, leaving 7 bases of the junction unmatched. CDR3 sequence reads: CASSPTDREYGYTF. In DNA form, the CDR3 reads TGTGCCAGCAGTCCGACGGACAGGGAGTATGGCTACACCTTC.

This clone occurred a few times. The CDR3 DNA reads as TGTGCCTGGAGTTGGCAGGGGGTACTGCCGTCTAATGAAAAACTGTTTTTT. Its translation is CAWSWQGVLPSNEKLFF. This chain uses TRBV30 with TRBJ1-4; 7 nucleotides match TRBD1. This CDR3 comprises 17 residues. V shed 2 bases, J shed 3 bases, and the junction held 12 bases outside the gene matches. Germline V gives CDR1 GTSNPN, CDR2 SVGIG (reference sequence).

This clone came up a few times. The chain combines TRBV6-6 with TRBJ1-1; D might be TRBD1 (5 bases). The CDR3 runs to 16 residues. The ends were cut back, 7 bases at V and 1 base at J, with 19 bases in the middle. Germline-derived CDR1 and CDR2 are MNHNY and SVGAGI (reference sequence). CDR3 coding DNA: TGTGCCAGCATGGATGCCTGGGGCCGACAGAACACTGAAGCTTTCTTT. It translates to CASMDAWGRQNTEAFF.

The chain uses TRBV2 and TRBJ2-7; possible D gene TRBD1, 6 bases. With 7 bases removed from V and 7 bases from J, the gap between germline ends came to 20 bases. This CDR3 has 14 amino acids. In germline, CDR1 is SNHLY, CDR2 FYNNEI. The CDR3: CASTEERGSREQYF. The CDR3 nucleotides are TGTGCCAGCACCGAGGAGAGGGGGTCGAGGGAGCAGTACTTC.

This rearrangement joins TRBV5-1 to TRBJ2-5; the D gene is possibly TRBD2 (6 bases). Trimming left V 1 base short and J 1 base short, with 8 bases between. The CDR3 runs 14 residues. The germline V gene has CDR1 SGHRS and CDR2 YFSETQ. As DNA, the CDR3 is TGCGCCAGCAGCTTGCTAGCGCTCCAAGAGACCCAGTACTTC. Its translation: CASSLLALQETQYF.

This clone was seen a few times. The V gene is TRBV11-2, the J gene TRBJ2-7; D is possibly TRBD2 (6 bases). The CDR3 runs 16 residues. The germline V and J ends were trimmed by 1 base and 6 bases, with 19 bases remaining between them. The germline CDR1 and CDR2 sequences are SGHAT and FQNNGV. CDR3 sequence: CASSLVVADLLGEQYF. The CDR3 DNA reads as TGTGCCAGCAGCTTAGTGGTAGCGGACCTCTTGGGCGAGCAGTACTTC. The complete variable domain, with remaining parts taken from reference TRBV11-2 and TRBJ2-7, reads EAGVAQSPRYKIIEKRQSVAFWCNPISGHATLYWYQQILGQGPKLLIQFQNNGVVDDSQLPKDRFSAERLKGVDSTLKIQPAKLEDSAVYLCASSLVVADLLGEQYFGPGTRLTVT.

In this sample, this clone turned up many times. The V call is TRBV13, the J call TRBJ2-1, with 11 bases that match TRBD2. Germline CDR1 reads PRHDT; CDR2 reads FYEKMQ (reference sequence). CDR3 size: 13 residues. J lost 8 bases, V lost 7 bases, and 4 bases had no gene match. The CDR3, as DNA: TGTGCCAGCAATAGCGGGGGGGCCCATGAGCAGTTCTTC. The encoded protein is CASNSGGAHEQFF.

CDR3 region: CAWSAPGLRAYEQYF. CDR3 bases: TGTGCCTGGAGTGCACCGGGACTACGGGCCTACGAGCAGTACTTC. This chain uses TRBV30 with TRBJ2-7, with TRBD2 identical over 7 bases. The length of the CDR3 is 15 residues. CDR1 is GTSNPN, CDR2 SVGIG, per germline (reference sequence). With 1 base clipped from V and 2 bases from J, the junction kept 8 bases outside the gene matches.

The V gene is TRBV6-6, the J gene TRBJ2-1; 9 bases are a match to TRBD2. Germline CDR1 is MNHNY and CDR2 is SVGAGI (reference sequence). The CDR3 totals 16 residues. The V segment lost 5 bases and the J segment 2 bases; nucleotides outside the gene matches: 7. The CDR3: CASSIDSGSPYNEQFF. In DNA form, the CDR3 reads TGTGCCAGCAGTATTGATAGCGGGAGCCCCTACAATGAGCAGTTCTTC.

This clone was counted ten times or more. DNA of the CDR3: TGTGCCAGCAGCGTAGGGCAGAGCAATCAGCCCCAGCATTTT. This sequence encodes CASSVGQSNQPQHF. The chain employs TRBV9 and TRBJ1-5; D is unclear. CDR3 length: 14 amino acids. In germline, CDR1 is SGDLS, CDR2 YYNGEE. Trimming removed 0 bases from V and 1 base from J, with 5 bases in between.